These 29 T cell receptor beta chains originate from one sample sequenced in a study of T cell responses to AZD1222 COVID-19 vaccine. The protocol was immunoSEQ multiplex PCR, while the TCRdb copy is restricted to in-frame clones and leaves out a portion. The sample has about 130,000 clones; around 90% are singletons. The sample consisted of peripheral blood, taken on day 0 of AZD1222 vaccination. Source of these receptors: an adult in good health.

The J gene is TRBJ1-2, the V gene TRBV3-1 (or the pseudogene TRBV3-2); D is perhaps TRBD1 (6 bases). CDR1 is LGHDT and CDR2 is YNNKEL in the germline V gene (reference sequence). There are 16 residues in the CDR3. Trimming took 0 bases from V and 5 from J, leaving 16 bases between them. DNA for the CDR3: TGTGCCAGCAGCCAAGATAAGGCGGGGGGCGGATATGGCTACACCTTC. The encoded protein is CASSQDKAGGGYGYTF.

The chain uses TRBV6-2 or TRBV6-3 and TRBJ2-7, with a weak D call TRBD1 (6 bases). The V end lost 5 bases, the J end lost 4 bases, and 9 bases lay between the germline ends. CDR1 is MNHEY, CDR2 SVGEGT, per germline. This CDR3 comprises 12 residues. The CDR3 sequence is CASSAQGYEQYF. The CDR3 coding sequence is TGTGCCAGCAGTGCACAGGGTTACGAGCAGTACTTC.

The chain uses TRBV12-3 or TRBV12-4 and TRBJ2-5; D remains unclear. The ends were cut back, 1 base at V and 5 bases at J, with 5 bases in the middle. This CDR3 spans 12 amino acids. The chain's CDR3 is CASSLDFETQYF. The CDR3, as DNA: TGTGCCAGCAGTTTAGACTTCGAGACCCAGTACTTC.

The rearrangement uses TRBV30 and TRBJ1-2; D not certain. V was pared by 1 base and J by 7 bases, with 7 bases between. The germline V gene has CDR1 GTSNPN and CDR2 SVGIG (reference sequence). This CDR3 is built from 11 residues. Written as DNA, the CDR3 is TGTGCCTGGAGTGCGGGGTCTGGCTACACCTTC. This translates into CAWSAGSGYTF. The entire variable domain, with the rest obtained from reference TRBV30 and TRBJ1-2, is as follows: SQTIHQWPATLVQPVGSPLSLECTVEGTSNPNLYWYRQAAGRGLQLLFYSVGIGQISSEVPQNLSASRPQDRQFILSSKKLLLSDSGFYLCAWSAGSGYTFGSGTRLTVV.

The chain has TRBV12-3 or TRBV12-4 and TRBJ2-5, with D possibly being TRBD2 (5 bases). This CDR3 contains 13 residues. V was cut by 1 base and J by 4 bases, with 7 bases left in between. The CDR3 loop reads CASSLGSGETQYF. The CDR3 DNA sequence: TGTGCCAGCAGTTTAGGGAGCGGAGAGACCCAGTACTTC.

The V gene is TRBV18, the J gene TRBJ1-1; D call uncertain. V lost 4 bases to trimming and J lost 1 base, with 7 bases between them. This CDR3 contains 13 residues. Germline V gene data show CDR1 as KGHSH and CDR2 as LQKENI. CDR3 amino acids: CASSRPENTEAFF. As DNA, the CDR3 is TGTGCCAGCTCACGCCCCGAGAACACTGAAGCTTTCTTT.

The rearrangement joins TRBV11-2 to TRBJ2-4; D not certain. Looked up from germline, CDR1 is SGHAT and CDR2 is FQNNGV. Trimming cost V 5 bases and J 2 bases, with 7 bases left between them. The CDR3 length is 13 residues. In DNA form, the CDR3 reads TGTGCCAGCAGCCCAGACCCCAAAAACATTCAGTACTTC. Translating gives CASSPDPKNIQYF. Full variable domain (rest looked up from reference TRBV11-2 and TRBJ2-4): EAGVAQSPRYKIIEKRQSVAFWCNPISGHATLYWYQQILGQGPKLLIQFQNNGVVDDSQLPKDRFSAERLKGVDSTLKIQPAKLEDSAVYLCASSPDPKNIQYFGAGTRLSVL.

The sample holds a few counts of this clone. The V gene is TRBV9, the J gene TRBJ1-2, with a weak D call TRBD1 (5 bases). The CDR3 length is 13 residues. Germline-derived CDR1 and CDR2 are SGDLS and YYNGEE. V gave up 2 bases and J gave up 8 bases, with 13 bases separating them. In DNA, the CDR3 is TGTGCCAGCAGCGTCCGAGGGGAGAGAGGCTACACCTTC. Translation gives CASSVRGERGYTF.

This chain connects TRBV18 to TRBJ1-2; 7 positions agree with TRBD1. The germline gives CDR1 KGHSH, CDR2 LQKENI. CDR3 length equals 13 residues. Unmatched junction bases numbered 6, after V lost 5 bases and J lost 6 bases. The CDR3 nucleotides are TGTGCCAGCTCAAAGGGACAGACGGATGGCTACACCTTC. It specifies CASSKGQTDGYTF.

J is TRBJ1-1 and V is TRBV30, with 7 nucleotides matching TRBD1. CDR3 size: 14 residues. Germline lookup yields CDR1 GTSNPN and CDR2 SVGIG (reference sequence). The junction had 4 bases not matched to a gene; V was cut back by 3 bases and J by 0 bases. DNA for the CDR3: TGTGCCTGGAGCGACAGGGTTGTGAACACTGAAGCTTTCTTT. Protein product: CAWSDRVVNTEAFF.

This sequence joins TRBV29-1 and TRBJ2-5; D might be TRBD1 or TRBD2, each matching 5 bases. V dropped 7 bases and J dropped 2 bases, with 17 bases sitting between them. Per the germline V gene, CDR1 is SQVTM and CDR2 is ANQGSEA. The CDR3 covers 14 residues. CDR3 sequence (DNA): TGCAGCGACTGGGACGTAGGTGGGCAAGAGACCCAGTACTTC. Its translation: CSDWDVGGQETQYF.

The V gene is TRBV29-1, the J gene TRBJ2-6; possible D gene TRBD1, 5 bases. The CDR3 is 13 residues long. Germline loops: CDR1 SQVTM, CDR2 ANQGSEA. CDR3 amino acids: CFQRQTGANVLTF. CDR3 in DNA: TGCTTTCAAAGACAGACTGGGGCCAACGTCCTGACTTTC.

This chain links TRBV28 with TRBJ1-4; TRBD1 might be the D (5 bases). The CDR3 totals 14 residues. The V gene's germline CDR1 is MDHEN and CDR2 SYDVKM. V gave up 5 bases and J gave up 5 bases, with 12 bases separating them. The DNA for the CDR3 is TGTGCCAGCAGTCCCGAGGGACTAAATGAAAAACTGTTTTTT. This translates into CASSPEGLNEKLFF.

The chain is built from TRBV11-3 and TRBJ1-5; D is unclear. The germline V and J ends were trimmed by 5 bases and 7 bases, with 12 bases remaining between them. This CDR3 has 13 residues. Germline CDR1 reads SGHNT; CDR2 reads YENEEA. In DNA form, the CDR3 reads TGTGCCAGCAGCCCTGGGCCGCGGCAGCCCCAGCATTTT. It yields the protein CASSPGPRQPQHF.

V usage is TRBV7-9 and J usage is TRBJ1-2; 9 bases match TRBD1. Germline assignment: CDR1 SEHNR and CDR2 FQNEAQ (reference sequence). The CDR3 length is 16 residues. V lost 5 bases to trimming and J lost 4 bases; unmatched junction nucleotides: 11. The CDR3 loop reads CASSPWDRDQGYGYTF. The CDR3 bases are TGTGCCAGCAGCCCATGGGACAGGGATCAGGGCTATGGCTACACCTTC.

The chain links TRBV30 to TRBJ2-7; 7 bases align to TRBD2. This CDR3 comprises 17 residues. CDR1 and CDR2 from the germline V gene are GTSNPN and SVGIG (reference sequence). V gave up 0 bases and J gave up 4 bases; unmatched junction bases: 15. The CDR3 DNA reads TGTGCCTGGAGTGTACAGCGGGGCCAGGCCATGGGGTACGAGCAGTACTTC. Translation gives CAWSVQRGQAMGYEQYF.

This clone has just a few counts. The chain links TRBV6-5 to TRBJ2-7; tentatively, D is TRBD1 (5 bases). This CDR3 has 12 residues. The germline V gene has CDR1 MNHEY and CDR2 SVGAGI. V lost 6 bases and J 6 bases, leaving 12 bases between the germline ends. As DNA, the CDR3 is TGTGCCAGCAGGTCCGGACATAGCGAGCAGTACTTC. This encodes CASRSGHSEQYF.

The V and J genes are TRBV9 and TRBJ2-1; 9 bases fit TRBD2. Germline-derived CDR1 and CDR2 are SGDLS and YYNGEE. V lost 0 bases, J lost 4 bases, and 5 bases stayed unmatched. CDR3 length equals 16 residues. CDR3 in amino acids: CASSVAGSGGYNEQFF. In nucleotides, the CDR3 is TGTGCCAGCAGCGTAGCCGGGAGCGGGGGGTACAATGAGCAGTTCTTC.

This chain links TRBV28 with TRBJ2-7, with D hard to call. The length of the CDR3 is 15 residues. The V gene lost 2 bases and the J gene lost 0 bases, with 11 bases spanning the gap. Germline CDR1 reads MDHEN; CDR2 reads SYDVKM. CDR3 region: CASSLGQISSYEQYF. The CDR3 coding sequence is TGTGCCAGCAGTTTAGGTCAGATCAGCTCCTACGAGCAGTACTTC.

The chain couples TRBV7-2 to TRBJ1-2; 7 nucleotides line up with TRBD1. Unmatched junction bases numbered 10, after V lost 5 bases and J lost 7 bases. The CDR3 totals 14 residues. Looked up from germline, CDR1 is SGHTA and CDR2 is FQGNSA. CDR3 in DNA: TGTGCCAGCAGCCACGGACAGGTTCCACCTGGCTACACCTTC. Translation: CASSHGQVPPGYTF.

The V gene is TRBV30, the J gene TRBJ1-2; 8 bases fit TRBD1. Germline trimming cut 4 bases from V and 7 bases from J; bases unmatched to any gene: 17. Germline CDR1 and CDR2: GTSNPN and SVGIG (reference sequence). The CDR3 totals 16 residues. The CDR3 spells CAWIAVFQGASSGYTF. The CDR3 coding sequence is TGTGCCTGGATCGCTGTCTTCCAGGGGGCGTCGTCTGGCTACACCTTC.

This clone came up once. This chain connects TRBV19 to TRBJ1-1; D is unclear. The CDR3 runs to 14 residues. Trimming took 6 bases from V and 3 from J, leaving 14 bases between them. Germline CDR1 reads LNHDA; CDR2 reads SQIVND (reference sequence). CDR3 loop: CASRAGSADTEAFF. CDR3 in DNA: TGTGCCAGTAGGGCTGGGAGCGCCGACACTGAAGCTTTCTTT. The full variable domain, its missing parts supplied by reference TRBV19 and TRBJ1-1, is DGGITQSPKYLFRKEGQNVTLSCEQNLNHDAMYWYRQDPGQGLRLIYYSQIVNDFQKGDIAEGYSVSREKKESFPLTVTSAQKNPTAFYLCASRAGSADTEAFFGQGTRLTVV.

The V call is TRBV28, the J call TRBJ1-5; D call uncertain. V lost 2 bases and J lost 7, with 12 bases in between. The germline V gene encodes CDR1 MDHEN and CDR2 SYDVKM. This CDR3 contains 14 residues. The CDR3 loop is CASSLGSSVQPQHF. CDR3 nucleotides: TGTGCCAGCAGTTTAGGCTCTTCCGTGCAGCCCCAGCATTTT.

The chain recombines TRBV18 with TRBJ1-1; D is perhaps TRBD1 (5 bases). V shed 7 bases and J shed 0 bases, with 9 bases lying between them. Germline-derived CDR1 and CDR2 are KGHSH and LQKENI. The CDR3 has 13 residues. The DNA for the CDR3 is TGTGCCAGCTTAGGGGCTATGAACACTGAAGCTTTCTTT. Residues: CASLGAMNTEAFF.

This sequence joins TRBV29-1 and TRBJ1-1, with 11 bases identical to TRBD1. The junction had 10 bases not matched to a gene; V was cut back by 7 bases and J by 0 bases. Germline V lookup: CDR1 SQVTM, CDR2 ANQGSEA. CDR3 length: 16 amino acids. This CDR3 is CSGIRDRGYMNTEAFF. The CDR3, as DNA: TGCAGCGGAATCCGGGACAGGGGGTACATGAACACTGAAGCTTTCTTT.

The J gene is TRBJ2-3, the V gene TRBV6-4, with 12 bases matching TRBD1. The V and J ends lost 4 bases and 4 bases, in that order; junction bases with no gene match: 3. The V gene's germline CDR1 is MRHNA and CDR2 SNTAGT. CDR3 length: 15 amino acids. This CDR3 reads CASSAGTGGADTQYF. The CDR3, as DNA: TGTGCCAGCAGTGCCGGGACAGGGGGCGCAGATACGCAGTATTTT.

The chain uses TRBV18 and TRBJ2-7; 7 bases align to TRBD2. V dropped 3 bases and J dropped 1; count of bases not matched to a gene: 3. This CDR3 is 14 amino acids long. The germline V gene encodes CDR1 KGHSH and CDR2 LQKENI. CDR3 amino acids: CASSPGLVSYEQYF. The CDR3 DNA follows: TGTGCCAGCTCACCCGGACTAGTTTCCTACGAGCAGTACTTC.

CDR3 loop: CASSPRTSGSEQFF. The CDR3 DNA is TGTGCCAGCTCACCCAGGACTAGCGGGTCTGAGCAGTTCTTC. The chain employs TRBV18 and TRBJ2-1, with 11 bases fitting TRBD2. Losses at the gene ends were 3 bases for V and 9 bases for J; bases not matched to a gene: 4. The CDR3 extends over 14 amino acids. The germline CDR1 and CDR2 sequences are KGHSH and LQKENI. The full variable domain, with the rest looked up from reference TRBV18 and TRBJ2-1, is NAGVMQNPRHLVRRRGQEARLRCSPMKGHSHVYWYRQLPEEGLKFMVYLQKENIIDESGMPKERFSAEFPKEGPSILRIQQVVRGDSAAYFCASSPRTSGSEQFFGPGTRLTVL.

The V gene is TRBV27, the J gene TRBJ2-7, with D perhaps given as TRBD1 or TRBD2 (5 bases each). V gave up 0 bases and J gave up 4 bases, with 7 bases separating them. Germline V CDR1 and CDR2: MNHEY, SMNVEV (reference sequence). The length of the CDR3 is 13 residues. The CDR3 nucleotides are TGTGCCAGCAGTTTATCGGGGGAGTACGAGCAGTACTTC. Translated, it gives CASSLSGEYEQYF.